The 16 T cell receptor beta chains in this list originate from one sample, sequenced in a study of read filtering for tumor transcriptome and immune sequencing. The library was built from roughly 400 ng RNA with molecular barcoded adaptors for alpha/delta and beta/gamma chains. TCRdb processed the reads anew with MiXCR; each CDR3 protein has one entry. This table holds 35,000 to 40,000 distinct CDR3 sequences, around 15% found once. The sample consisted of a population of CD138-negative cells sorted from bone marrow. These receptors all come from a donor aged 40 or over with multiple myeloma.

J is TRBJ2-2 and V is TRBV11-2; D perhaps matches TRBD1 (6 bases). Germline assignment: CDR1 SGHAT and CDR2 FQNNGV. V lost 2 bases and J 7 bases, leaving 17 bases between the germline ends. The CDR3 runs 16 residues. CDR3 residues: CASSLRDTVKVGELFF. DNA for the CDR3: TGTGCCAGCAGCTTACGGGACACGGTTAAGGTCGGGGAGCTGTTTTTT.

This clonotype has just a few counts. This may come from a read error, since a much larger clone is one base off. The V gene is TRBV10-2, the J gene TRBJ2-7; D gene unclear. Deletions cut 3 bases from V and 6 bases from J, with 15 bases between. CDR1 is WSHSY and CDR2 is SAAADI in the germline V gene. The CDR3 totals 14 residues. DNA for the CDR3: TGCGCCAGCAGTGACTCAAGGAGTGTGAGCGAGCAGTACTTC. It specifies CASSDSRSVSEQYF.

This clonotype appeared many times. V gene TRBV5-1 combines with J gene TRBJ2-3; 12 nucleotides line up with TRBD2. CDR3 length: 15 residues. Germline V gene sequence: CDR1 SGHRS, CDR2 YFSETQ. V lost 5 bases, J lost 6 bases, and 7 bases stayed unmatched. The DNA of the CDR3 is TGCGCCAGCAGACCCCGACTAGCGGGAGATGATACGCAGTATTTT. As protein: CASRPRLAGDDTQYF.

This clonotype was counted at least ten times. V usage is TRBV5-1 and J usage is TRBJ2-3; D is unresolved. The CDR3 sequence is 12 residues long. Per germline, CDR1 SGHRS and CDR2 YFSETQ. V was shortened by 3 bases and J by 4 bases, with 6 bases between the two germline ends. The CDR3, as DNA: TGCGCCAGCAGCTACAACTCAGATACGCAGTATTTT. Its protein product is CASSYNSDTQYF.

With respect to this clonotype: A much larger clone differs by one base, so this may be a read error. The chain has TRBV6-2 or TRBV6-3 and TRBJ2-1; 8 nucleotides align to TRBD2. The germline CDR1 and CDR2 sequences are MNHEY and SVGEGT. This CDR3 contains 17 residues. CDR3 DNA sequence: TGTGCCAGCAGTCACTCCGGGAGCCTAGCGGGCCACAATGAGCAGTTCTTC. Translating gives CASSHSGSLAGHNEQFF.

The chain has TRBV11-3 and TRBJ2-3, with 8 bases fitting TRBD1. Losses at the gene ends were 2 bases for V and 1 base for J; bases not matched to a gene: 2. This CDR3 is 15 amino acids long. The germline V gene has CDR1 SGHNT and CDR2 YENEEA. The CDR3 DNA follows: TGTGCCAGCAGCTTAATGGGACAGGGCACAGATACGCAGTATTTT. Translated, it gives CASSLMGQGTDTQYF.

This clonotype was recorded many times. This chain's CDR3 is CASSAGSSGANVLTF. The CDR3 region has the DNA TGCGCCAGCAGCGCCGGTAGCTCTGGGGCCAACGTCCTGACTTTC. This chain uses TRBV5-1 with TRBJ2-6; the D is unclear. V was shortened by 4 bases and J by 0 bases, with 8 bases between the two germline ends. This CDR3 contains 15 residues. The germline gives CDR1 SGHRS, CDR2 YFSETQ.

The rearrangement joins TRBV28 to TRBJ2-2; tentative D call: TRBD1 (6 bases). The V end was cut by 7 bases, the J end by 0 bases, with 9 bases between. From germline, CDR1 is MDHEN and CDR2 SYDVKM. The CDR3 loop spans 14 amino acids. The CDR3 bases are TGTGCCAGCAACGGGACACCGAACACCGGGGAGCTGTTTTTT. Protein product: CASNGTPNTGELFF.

This clonotype was seen more than once but under ten times. A much larger clonotype is one base distant, so this may be a read error. This chain links TRBV29-1 with TRBJ2-3, with D possibly called TRBD1 or TRBD2 (5 bases each). The CDR3 has 15 residues. V lost 3 bases and J 0 bases, leaving 13 bases between the germline ends. The V gene's germline CDR1 is SQVTM and CDR2 ANQGSEA. The CDR3 DNA sequence: TGCAGCGTTGACTCTAGCAGGGTCAGCACAGATACGCAGTATTTT. It is translated as CSVDSSRVSTDTQYF.

For this clonotype: This sequence is one base from a far larger clone and is likely a read error. This sequence joins TRBV4-1 and TRBJ2-1; unclear D gene. The length of the CDR3 is 16 residues. Trimming removed 0 bases from V and 8 bases from J, with 17 bases in between. Germline V gene lookup returns CDR1 MGHRA and CDR2 YSYEKL. CDR3 bases: TGCGCCAGCAGCCAAGATGCGGCAGTCTCTTACGATGAGCAGTTCTTC. Protein: CASSQDAAVSYDEQFF.

This clonotype was seen a few times. J is TRBJ2-5 and V is TRBV27; 8 bases line up with TRBD2. Losses at the gene ends were 3 bases for V and 5 bases for J; bases not matched to a gene: 5. Germline CDR1 reads MNHEY; CDR2 reads SMNVEV (reference sequence). This CDR3 region has 14 residues. CDR3 DNA sequence: TGTGCCAGCAGTTTCGGGGGGGAGGGGGAGACCCAGTACTTC. Amino acids: CASSFGGEGETQYF.

The chain combines TRBV28 with TRBJ1-5; D gene unclear. This CDR3 spans 13 amino acids. Germline CDR1 MDHEN, CDR2 SYDVKM. With 3 bases removed from V and 9 bases from J, the gap between germline ends came to 12 bases. CDR3 nucleotide sequence: TGTGCCAGCAGTTTCTCCCTTTGGGGGCCCCAGCATTTT. Its protein is CASSFSLWGPQHF.

The chain carries TRBV30 and TRBJ2-7, with 10 bases that match TRBD2. The V segment lost 0 bases and the J segment 5 bases; nucleotides outside the gene matches: 7. CDR1 GTSNPN and CDR2 SVGIG come from the germline V gene (reference sequence). This CDR3 comprises 15 residues. CDR3 sequence reads: CAWSVKSSGSHEQYF. Here the CDR3 DNA reads TGTGCCTGGAGTGTAAAATCTAGCGGGAGCCACGAGCAGTACTTC.

This clonotype was observed many times. The rearrangement joins TRBV7-9 to TRBJ1-5; tentatively, D is TRBD1 (6 bases). Germline CDR1 and CDR2: SEHNR and FQNEAQ (reference sequence). Trimming took 5 bases from V and 5 from J, leaving 10 bases between them. This CDR3 spans 13 amino acids. The CDR3 DNA is TGTGCCAGCAGCGTGGACAGAGATCAGCCCCAGCATTTT. This sequence encodes CASSVDRDQPQHF.

As to this clonotype: A read error is possible here, since a much larger clone lies one base away. The V call is TRBV6-2 or TRBV6-3, the J call TRBJ1-5; the D gene is possibly TRBD1 (5 bases). The CDR3 is made up of 13 amino acids. Germline V lookup: CDR1 MNHEY, CDR2 SVGEGT. CDR3 in amino acids: CARSYSGNQPQHF. The CDR3, as DNA: TGTGCCCGCAGTTACTCAGGGAATCAGCCCCAGCATTTT.

The chain employs TRBV20-1 and TRBJ2-1; D unresolved. V lost 0 bases, J lost 6 bases, and 15 bases lay in between. Germline assignment: CDR1 DFQATT and CDR2 SNEGSKA (reference sequence). CDR3 size: 15 residues. Here the CDR3 DNA reads TGCAGTGCTAGAGACCCCGGTACTCGAGTCAATGAGCAGTTCTTC. Translated, it gives CSARDPGTRVNEQFF.